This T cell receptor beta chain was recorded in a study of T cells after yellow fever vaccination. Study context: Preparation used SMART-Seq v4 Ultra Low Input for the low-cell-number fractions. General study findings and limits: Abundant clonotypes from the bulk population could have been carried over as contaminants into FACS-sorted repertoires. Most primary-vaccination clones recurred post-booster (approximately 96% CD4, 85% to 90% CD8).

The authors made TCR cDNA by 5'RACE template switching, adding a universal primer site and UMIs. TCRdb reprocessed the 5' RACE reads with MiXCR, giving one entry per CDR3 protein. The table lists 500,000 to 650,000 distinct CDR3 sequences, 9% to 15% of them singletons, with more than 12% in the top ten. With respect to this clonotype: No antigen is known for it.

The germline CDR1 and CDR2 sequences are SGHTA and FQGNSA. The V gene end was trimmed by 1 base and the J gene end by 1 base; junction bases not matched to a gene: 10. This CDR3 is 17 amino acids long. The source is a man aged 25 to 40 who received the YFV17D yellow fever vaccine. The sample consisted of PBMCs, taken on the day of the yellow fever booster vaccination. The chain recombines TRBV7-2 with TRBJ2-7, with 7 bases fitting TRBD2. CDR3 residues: CASSLDAGRTGSYEQYF. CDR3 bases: TGTGCCAGCAGCTTAGACGCCGGGAGGACGGGGTCCTACGAGCAGTACTTC. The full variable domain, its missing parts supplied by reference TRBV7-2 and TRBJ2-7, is GAGVSQSPSNKVTEKGKDVELRCDPISGHTALYWYRQSLGQGLEFLIYFQGNSAPDKSGLPSDRFSAERTGGSVSTLTIQRTQQEDSAVYLCASSLDAGRTGSYEQYFGPGTRLTVT.